These T cell receptor beta chains were read from a single sample in a study of cytomegalovirus exposure and HLA in healthy donors. Assay used: immunoSEQ multiplex PCR; TCRdb lists only in-frame clones, some missing. Of some 290,000 clones in the sample, roughly 90% are singletons; the top ten hold around 0.96%. Sequencing was carried out using PBMCs. The receptors were sampled from a young man in good health and CMV-seronegative. CDR3s include the opening cysteine and the closing phenylalanine or tryptophan. The D gene is left open where the match is weak. Size values are once, few and many counts, or a class for expanded clones, and some rows have none.

clone size	D gene	V gene	J gene	CDR3 DNA	CDR3 protein
.	.	TRBV10-3	TRBJ2-3	TGTGCCACCAGACAGACCACAGATACGCAGTATTTT	CATRQTTDTQYF
.	.	TRBV4-3	TRBJ2-7	TGCGCCAGCAGCCAAGAACAGGACCTGGAGCAGTACTTC	CASSQEQDLEQYF
.	TRBD1	TRBV29-1	TRBJ2-7	TGCAGCGTTGAGGTTGTCCAGGGGGACAGGATATACGAGCAGTACTTC	CSVEVVQGDRIYEQYF
.	.	TRBV29-1	TRBJ2-7	TGCAGCGTTGGAAGCGAATACGAGCAGTACTTC	CSVGSEYEQYF
.	.	TRBV15	TRBJ1-1	TGTGCCACCAGCAGCCTAGGCGAGAACACTGAAGCTTTCTTT	CATSSLGENTEAFF
once	.	TRBV11-2	TRBJ1-4	TGTGCCAGCAGCTTAGCAGGGGTTACGGAAAAACTGTTTTTT	CASSLAGVTEKLFF
.	.	TRBV7-9	TRBJ1-1	TGTGCCAGCAGCTTAGAACAGATGAACACTGAAGCTTTCTTT	CASSLEQMNTEAFF
.	.	TRBV6-1	TRBJ2-4	TGTGCCAGCAGTGAACAGGGCTACAATGACCTAGCCAAAAACATTCAGTACTTC	CASSEQGYNDLAKNIQYF
.	TRBD2	TRBV4-1	TRBJ2-3	TGCGCCAGCAGCCAAGATATGACTAGCGGGGCGATTACGAGCACAGATACGCAGTATTTT	CASSQDMTSGAITSTDTQYF
.	.	TRBV10-3	TRBJ2-7	TGTGCCATCAGTGAACAGGGTTACGAGCAGTACTTC	CAISEQGYEQYF
.	TRBD2	TRBV6-6	TRBJ2-2	TGTGCCAGCAGACTAATAGCGGGGAACACCGGGGAGCTGTTTTTT	CASRLIAGNTGELFF
.	TRBD1	TRBV7-9	TRBJ1-4	TGTGCCAGCAGCGGGCGGACAGGGGATGAAAAACTGTTTTTT	CASSGRTGDEKLFF
.	.	TRBV5-5	TRBJ2-1	TGTGCCAGCAGCGATTCTCAACTACCTTCGAGGGATGAGCAGTTCTTC	CASSDSQLPSRDEQFF
.	.	TRBV2	TRBJ1-2	TGTGCCAGCAGCCTCCTGGGGGGGACCTCAAACTATGGCTACACCTTC	CASSLLGGTSNYGYTF
.	.	TRBV27	TRBJ2-7	TGTGCCAGCAGTCCGCAGAGGGTGGGACTTTTGAGCTCCTACGAGCAGTACTTC	CASSPQRVGLLSSYEQYF
.	TRBD1	TRBV19	TRBJ2-7	TGTGCCAGTAGTATAGGACAGGGGGCGATTTACGAGCAGTACTTC	CASSIGQGAIYEQYF